These T cell receptor beta chains were read from a single sample in a study of T cells in Graves' hyperthyroidism and ophthalmopathy. MiXCR, run by TCRdb on the multiplex PCR reads, gives a single entry per CDR3 protein. The data contain about 740,000 distinct CDR3 sequences, roughly 15% of them singletons. Sequencing input: blood. Receptor source: a woman aged 18-30 years with Graves' hyperthyroidism. Both conserved end residues are part of each CDR3. Fields, in order: clone size, J gene, D gene, V gene, CDR3 DNA, CDR3 protein. The D gene is left open where the match is weak. Not all rows give a size; the values are once, few, many and, for expanded clones, a class.

size: .; J: TRBJ2-7; D: .; V: TRBV18; DNA: TGTGCCAGCTCACCCCGGGGGACTGCTTCCTACGAGCAGTACTTC; CDR3: CASSPRGTASYEQYF
size: few; J: TRBJ2-1; D: .; V: TRBV30; DNA: TGTGCCTGGAATAGCGGCTACAATGAGCAGTTCTTC; CDR3: CAWNSGYNEQFF
size: many; J: TRBJ1-5; D: .; V: TRBV6-1; DNA: TGTGCCAGCAGTCCCAAACCCGGGATGCACAATCAGCCCCAGCATTTT; CDR3: CASSPKPGMHNQPQHF
size: few; J: TRBJ1-5; D: .; V: TRBV6-2/TRBV6-3; DNA: TGTGCCAGCGGAGTCTTCAATCAGCCCCAGCATTTT; CDR3: CASGVFNQPQHF
size: many; J: TRBJ2-1; D: TRBD2; V: TRBV20-1; DNA: TGCAGTGCTAGAGGACTAGCTTTTAGCTCCTACAATGAGCAGTTCTTC; CDR3: CSARGLAFSSYNEQFF
size: .; J: TRBJ2-1; D: TRBD2; V: TRBV28; DNA: TGTGCCAGCAGGGGGGGACTAGAGAGTGGAAATGAGCAGTTCTTC; CDR3: CASRGGLESGNEQFF
size: many; J: TRBJ2-5; D: .; V: TRBV7-9; DNA: TGTGCCAGCAGCGCGACTAGGCCTGAAGCCCAGTACTTC; CDR3: CASSATRPEAQYF
size: .; J: TRBJ1-1; D: .; V: TRBV27; DNA: TGTGCCAGCAGTTTCGAGAGAGCCACTGAAGCTTTCTTT; CDR3: CASSFERATEAFF
size: few; J: TRBJ2-5; D: TRBD1; V: TRBV6-1; DNA: TGTGCCAGCAGTGAACGAGGCGGGACAGGGTATGAACCCCAGTACTTC; CDR3: CASSERGGTGYEPQYF
size: few; J: TRBJ2-7; D: .; V: TRBV11-2; DNA: TGTGCCAGCAGCTTAGATCGGGGCCTCGGGGCCTACGAGCAGTACTTC; CDR3: CASSLDRGLGAYEQYF
size: few; J: TRBJ1-5; D: .; V: TRBV7-9; DNA: TGTGCCAGCACCTCAGGGACTCAGCCCCAGCATTTT; CDR3: CASTSGTQPQHF
size: .; J: TRBJ1-2; D: TRBD1; V: TRBV28; DNA: TGTGCCAGCAGTCCCCCACCCCAAACTCTCGGACAGGGGCTTATGGGGACCTTC; CDR3: CASSPPPQTLGQGLMGTF
size: .; J: TRBJ1-1; D: .; V: TRBV4-1; DNA: TGCGCCAGCAGCCAAGATAACACTGAAGCTTTCTTT; CDR3: CASSQDNTEAFF
size: few; J: TRBJ2-1; D: .; V: TRBV6-1; DNA: TGTGCCAGCTCCGGGCAGAGCTCCTACAATGAGCAGTTCTTC; CDR3: CASSGQSSYNEQFF
size: .; J: TRBJ1-1; D: TRBD1; V: TRBV6-1; DNA: TGTGCCAGCAGACTACACAGGGGAACTGAAGCTTTCTTT; CDR3: CASRLHRGTEAFF
size: .; J: TRBJ2-1; D: .; V: TRBV7-9; DNA: TGTGCCAGCAGTACCCTAGGGGGGTCTGAGCAGTTCTTC; CDR3: CASSTLGGSEQFF
size: .; J: TRBJ2-1; D: TRBD2; V: TRBV28; DNA: TGTGCCAGCAGACTACATAGCGGGAGTAGAGGCAATGAGCAGTTCTTC; CDR3: CASRLHSGSRGNEQFF
size: .; J: TRBJ1-1; D: .; V: TRBV4-1; DNA: TGCGCCAGCAGCCAAGATCGAGCGTCTGAAGCTTTCTTT; CDR3: CASSQDRASEAFF
size: .; J: TRBJ2-3; D: .; V: TRBV6-1; DNA: TGTGCCAGCAGAAACCACTTGGGGGGAAATACGCAGTATTTT; CDR3: CASRNHLGGNTQYF
size: few; J: TRBJ2-5; D: TRBD1; V: TRBV7-9; DNA: TGTGCCAGCAGCTTACGGGGACAGGGGGCAGAGACCCAGTACTTC; CDR3: CASSLRGQGAETQYF
size: few; J: TRBJ2-7; D: .; V: TRBV4-1; DNA: TGCGCCAGCAGCCAAGCCCCAGCGGGCTACGAGCAGTACTTC; CDR3: CASSQAPAGYEQYF
size: .; J: TRBJ2-2; D: .; V: TRBV3-1; DNA: TGTGCTTCCATGAACACCGGGGAGCTGTTTTTT; CDR3: CASMNTGELFF
size: many; J: TRBJ2-1; D: .; V: TRBV4-1; DNA: TGCGCCAGCAGCCAAGATCCTTCATATCTCTACAATGAGCAGTTCTTC; CDR3: CASSQDPSYLYNEQFF
size: few; J: TRBJ2-2; D: TRBD2; V: TRBV20-1; DNA: TGCAGTGCTAGAGGCCTTGGACTAGCGGGAAACACCGGGGAGCTGTTTTTT; CDR3: CSARGLGLAGNTGELFF
size: .; J: TRBJ2-1; D: TRBD2; V: TRBV19; DNA: TGTGCCAGTAGTAGCCTCCTAGCGGGAGTTGGGAATGAGCAGTTCTTC; CDR3: CASSSLLAGVGNEQFF
size: many; J: TRBJ2-2; D: TRBD2; V: TRBV20-1; DNA: TGCAGTGCTAGAGCCAGCGGGAGGGAAACCGGGGAGCTGTTTTTT; CDR3: CSARASGRETGELFF
size: .; J: TRBJ2-1; D: .; V: TRBV10-3; DNA: TGTGCCATCAGTGAGTCGCAGGGCTCCTACAATGAGCAGTTCTTC; CDR3: CAISESQGSYNEQFF
size: many; J: TRBJ2-7; D: .; V: TRBV5-1; DNA: TGCGCCAGCAGCCCTAGGCAGGTAATATCCTACGAGCAGTACTTC; CDR3: CASSPRQVISYEQYF
size: many; J: TRBJ2-3; D: .; V: TRBV27; DNA: TGTGCCAGCAGTTTATCCAGACTCTCGGCGGGCCCTAGCACAGATACGCAGTATTTT; CDR3: CASSLSRLSAGPSTDTQYF
size: few; J: TRBJ1-5; D: .; V: TRBV28; DNA: TGTGCCAGCAGTTTACAGGGTAAGGGCAATCAGCCCCAGCATTTT; CDR3: CASSLQGKGNQPQHF
size: .; J: TRBJ1-2; D: .; V: TRBV29-1; DNA: TGCAGCGTCCGGTCACAGGGATCTTATGGCTACACCTTC; CDR3: CSVRSQGSYGYTF
size: many; J: TRBJ1-2; D: .; V: TRBV2; DNA: TGTGCCAGCTTACCCGCGAGGGGGTCGCGCTATGGCTACACCTTC; CDR3: CASLPARGSRYGYTF
size: few; J: TRBJ1-5; D: .; V: TRBV4-3; DNA: TGCGCCAGCAGCCAAGAAGGCCGGGCCCCCCTGTATAGCAATCAGCCCCAGCATTTT; CDR3: CASSQEGRAPLYSNQPQHF
size: .; J: TRBJ1-1; D: .; V: TRBV3-1; DNA: TGTGCCAGCCTACCCGCCGGAGGGGTCACTGAAGCTTTCTTT; CDR3: CASLPAGGVTEAFF
size: .; J: TRBJ1-3; D: TRBD1; V: TRBV12-3/TRBV12-4; DNA: TGTGCCAGCAGTTTACCCGACAGGGGGTATAGGAACACCATATATTTT; CDR3: CASSLPDRGYRNTIYF
size: many; J: TRBJ2-7; D: TRBD1; V: TRBV15; DNA: TGTGCCACCAGCAGAAATCTCCAGGGACAGGGATTCTACGAGCAGTACTTC; CDR3: CATSRNLQGQGFYEQYF
size: many; J: TRBJ1-2; D: .; V: TRBV6-2/TRBV6-3; DNA: TGTGCCAGCCCGAAAAACTATGGCTACACCTTC; CDR3: CASPKNYGYTF
size: many; J: TRBJ1-1; D: .; V: TRBV6-2/TRBV6-3; DNA: TGTGCCAGCAGTTACATGGGGGATGCTTTCTTT; CDR3: CASSYMGDAFF
size: .; J: TRBJ2-5; D: TRBD2; V: TRBV20-1; DNA: TGCAGTGCTAGCCGAGGGACTACCCAAGAGACCCAGTACTTC; CDR3: CSASRGTTQETQYF
size: many; J: TRBJ2-7; D: .; V: TRBV5-1; DNA: TGCGCCAGCAGCTTGACGGCGGACTTCGGGTCCTACGAGCAGTACTTC; CDR3: CASSLTADFGSYEQYF
size: few; J: TRBJ2-7; D: TRBD2; V: TRBV7-2; DNA: TGTGCCAGCAGCTTAGTAGCGGGGACTAGCGTATACGAGCAGTACTTC; CDR3: CASSLVAGTSVYEQYF
size: many; J: TRBJ2-3; D: TRBD2; V: TRBV7-3; DNA: TGTGCCAGCAGCTCAGCGGGAGGCCCGGGAGATACGCAGTATTTT; CDR3: CASSSAGGPGDTQYF
size: .; J: TRBJ2-3; D: TRBD1; V: TRBV6-5; DNA: TGTGCCAGCAGTTTCCTCAAGGGGGCTGGCACAGATACGCAGTATTTT; CDR3: CASSFLKGAGTDTQYF
size: many; J: TRBJ2-1; D: TRBD1; V: TRBV7-3; DNA: TGTGCCAGCAGCTTACGTCTCGGGACAGGGTACAATGAGCAGTTCTTC; CDR3: CASSLRLGTGYNEQFF
size: many; J: TRBJ2-1; D: TRBD2; V: TRBV29-1; DNA: TGCAGCGTGGAAGCCGCCGGGACTAGCGGGTTCGATGAGCAGTTCTTC; CDR3: CSVEAAGTSGFDEQFF
size: many; J: TRBJ2-2; D: .; V: TRBV18; DNA: TGTGCCAGCTCACTGACAGATACCGGGGAGCTGTTTTTT; CDR3: CASSLTDTGELFF
size: many; J: TRBJ2-3; D: .; V: TRBV28; DNA: TGTGCCAGCAGTTTTTGGGCAGAAGATACGCAGTATTTT; CDR3: CASSFWAEDTQYF
size: many; J: TRBJ1-1; D: .; V: TRBV12-3/TRBV12-4; DNA: TGTGCCAGCAACCACCGGGACGAGAACACTGAAGCTTTCTTT; CDR3: CASNHRDENTEAFF
size: many; J: TRBJ1-1; D: TRBD1; V: TRBV28; DNA: TGTGCCAGCAGAAAACCCGGGACAGCGGGATTTGGGGCTTTCTTT; CDR3: CASRKPGTAGFGAFF
size: few; J: TRBJ2-1; D: .; V: TRBV7-2; DNA: TGTGCCAGCAGCTATAGACCTACTAGGAATGAGCAGTTCTTC; CDR3: CASSYRPTRNEQFF
size: few; J: TRBJ2-7; D: .; V: TRBV4-1; DNA: TGCGCCAGCAGCGTCCGGGAATCCTACGAGCAGTACTTC; CDR3: CASSVRESYEQYF
size: many; J: TRBJ2-3; D: .; V: TRBV28; DNA: TGTGCCAGCAGTCCTCCGGAGACAGGAGCAGATACGCAGTATTTT; CDR3: CASSPPETGADTQYF
size: many; J: TRBJ2-1; D: .; V: TRBV7-9; DNA: TGTGCCAGCAGCTTAGGGCTAAATTACTACAATGAGCAGTTCTTC; CDR3: CASSLGLNYYNEQFF
size: many; J: TRBJ2-1; D: .; V: TRBV7-2; DNA: TGTGCCAGCAGCTTATACTTGATGGGTTGGCCCAATGAGCAGTTCTTC; CDR3: CASSLYLMGWPNEQFF